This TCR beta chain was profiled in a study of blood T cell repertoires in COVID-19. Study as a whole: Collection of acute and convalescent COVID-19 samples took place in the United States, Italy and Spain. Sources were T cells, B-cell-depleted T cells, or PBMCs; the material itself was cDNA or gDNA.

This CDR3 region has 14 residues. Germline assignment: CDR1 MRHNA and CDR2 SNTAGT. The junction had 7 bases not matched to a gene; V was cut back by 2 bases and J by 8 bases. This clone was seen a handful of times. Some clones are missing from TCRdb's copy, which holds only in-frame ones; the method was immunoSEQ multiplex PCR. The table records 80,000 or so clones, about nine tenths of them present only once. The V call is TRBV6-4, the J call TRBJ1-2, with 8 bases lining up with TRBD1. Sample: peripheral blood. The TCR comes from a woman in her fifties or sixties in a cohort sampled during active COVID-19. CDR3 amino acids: CASSDPDRVRGYTF. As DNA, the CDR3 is TGTGCCAGCAGTGACCCGGACAGGGTAAGGGGCTACACCTTC.